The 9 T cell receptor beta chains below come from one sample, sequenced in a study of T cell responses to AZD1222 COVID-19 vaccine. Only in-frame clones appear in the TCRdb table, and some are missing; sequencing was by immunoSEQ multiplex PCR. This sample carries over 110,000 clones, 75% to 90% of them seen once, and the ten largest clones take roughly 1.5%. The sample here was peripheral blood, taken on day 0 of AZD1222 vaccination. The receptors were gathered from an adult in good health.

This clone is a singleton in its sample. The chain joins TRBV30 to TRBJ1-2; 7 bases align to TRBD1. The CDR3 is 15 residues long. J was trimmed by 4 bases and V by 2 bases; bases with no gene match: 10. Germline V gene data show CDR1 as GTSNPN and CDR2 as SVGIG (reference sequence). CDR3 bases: TGTGCCTGGAGTATCGCCCGACAGGGAGGCTATGGCTACACCTTC. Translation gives CAWSIARQGGYGYTF.

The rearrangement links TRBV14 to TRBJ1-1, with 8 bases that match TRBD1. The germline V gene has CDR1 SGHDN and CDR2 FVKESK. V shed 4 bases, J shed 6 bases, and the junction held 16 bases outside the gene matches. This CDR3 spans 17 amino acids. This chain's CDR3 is CASSLRTGQTRSAEAFF. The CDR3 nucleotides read TGTGCCAGCAGCCTCCGGACAGGGCAGACCCGGAGCGCTGAAGCTTTCTTT.

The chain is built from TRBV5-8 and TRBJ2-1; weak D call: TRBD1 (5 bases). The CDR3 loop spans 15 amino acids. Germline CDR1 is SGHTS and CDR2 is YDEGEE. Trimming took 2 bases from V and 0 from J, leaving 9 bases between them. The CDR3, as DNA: TGTGCCAGCAGCTTTTGGGGCGGCTCCTACAATGAGCAGTTCTTC. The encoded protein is CASSFWGGSYNEQFF.

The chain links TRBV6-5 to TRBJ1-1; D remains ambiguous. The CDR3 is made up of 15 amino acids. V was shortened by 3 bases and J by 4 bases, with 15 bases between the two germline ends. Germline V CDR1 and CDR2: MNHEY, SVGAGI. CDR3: CASSYSGLHSTEAFF. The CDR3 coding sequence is TGTGCCAGCAGTTATTCGGGCCTGCACTCCACTGAAGCTTTCTTT.

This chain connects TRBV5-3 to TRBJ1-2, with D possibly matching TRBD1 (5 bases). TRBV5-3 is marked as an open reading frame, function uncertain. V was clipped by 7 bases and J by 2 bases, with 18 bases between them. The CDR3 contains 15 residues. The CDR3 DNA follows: TGTGCCAGAGGCCCAAGGCAAGGGGCCAACTATGGCTACACCTTC. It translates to CARGPRQGANYGYTF.

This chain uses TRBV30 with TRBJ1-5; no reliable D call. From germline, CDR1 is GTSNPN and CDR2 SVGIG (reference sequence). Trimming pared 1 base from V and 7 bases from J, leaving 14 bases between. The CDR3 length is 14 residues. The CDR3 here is CAWSARETQQPQHF. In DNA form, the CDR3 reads TGTGCCTGGAGTGCGAGGGAAACGCAACAGCCCCAGCATTTT.

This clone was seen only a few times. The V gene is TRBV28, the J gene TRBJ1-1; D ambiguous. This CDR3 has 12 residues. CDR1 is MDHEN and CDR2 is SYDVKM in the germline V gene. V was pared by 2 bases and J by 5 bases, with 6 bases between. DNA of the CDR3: TGTGCCAGCAGTTTACGGCCAACTGAAGCTTTCTTT. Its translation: CASSLRPTEAFF.

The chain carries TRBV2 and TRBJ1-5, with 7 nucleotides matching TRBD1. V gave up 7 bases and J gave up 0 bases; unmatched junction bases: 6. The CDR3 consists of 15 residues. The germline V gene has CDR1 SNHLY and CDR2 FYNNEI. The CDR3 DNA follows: TGTGCCAGCACCAGGGACAGTTATAGCAATCAGCCCCAGCATTTT. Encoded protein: CASTRDSYSNQPQHF.

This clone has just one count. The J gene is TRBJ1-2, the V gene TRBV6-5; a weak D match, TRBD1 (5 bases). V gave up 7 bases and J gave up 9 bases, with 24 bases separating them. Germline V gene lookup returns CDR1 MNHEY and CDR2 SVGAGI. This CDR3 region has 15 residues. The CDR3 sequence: CASIGVAKDTKSYTF. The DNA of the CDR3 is TGTGCCAGCATTGGGGTGGCAAAGGACACAAAGAGCTACACCTTC.